Listed here are 13 T cell receptor beta chains from one sample, sequenced in a study of blood T cell repertoires in COVID-19. TCRdb's copy holds only in-frame clones and misses some; the assay was immunoSEQ multiplex PCR. There are under 300,000 clones in the sample; just over 85% occur only once, and around 3% lies in the top ten. Sequencing was performed on peripheral blood. The receptors originated from a woman in her twenties or thirties with active or convalescent COVID-19.

The V call is TRBV9, the J call TRBJ1-4; tentative D call: TRBD1 (6 bases). CDR3 length: 15 residues. The ends were cut back, 3 bases at V and 8 bases at J, with 17 bases in the middle. CDR1 is SGDLS, CDR2 YYNGEE, per germline. The CDR3 nucleotides read TGTGCCAGCAGCGCCCAGACAGGCCCATTGGAAAAACTGTTTTTT. Translating it yields CASSAQTGPLEKLFF.

The rearrangement links TRBV11-2 to TRBJ1-5, with D uncertain. The V end lost 0 bases, the J end lost 9 bases, and 9 bases lay between the germline ends. Germline V gene lookup returns CDR1 SGHAT and CDR2 FQNNGV. The CDR3 runs 13 residues. In nucleotides, the CDR3 is TGTGCCAGCAGCTTAGATCTAAGACTGCCCCAGCATTTT. Amino acid sequence: CASSLDLRLPQHF.

The chain links TRBV2 to TRBJ2-5; 13 bases are shared with TRBD2. The CDR3 totals 15 residues. Looked up from germline, CDR1 is SNHLY and CDR2 is FYNNEI. Germline trimming cut 7 bases from V and 6 bases from J; bases unmatched to any gene: 8. Here the CDR3 reads CASTLTSGGDQTQYF. Here the CDR3 DNA reads TGTGCCAGCACACTAACTAGCGGGGGGGACCAGACCCAGTACTTC.

This clone was detected once. This chain joins TRBV30 and TRBJ1-2; no clear D. The CDR3 consists of 13 residues. Between the trimmed V and J ends, which lost 2 bases and 8 bases, there was a span of 15 bases. Germline lookup yields CDR1 GTSNPN and CDR2 SVGIG (reference sequence). CDR3 region: CAWSPPGFYGYTF. DNA of the CDR3: TGTGCCTGGAGTCCCCCGGGGTTTTACGGCTACACCTTC.

The rearrangement joins TRBV2 to TRBJ2-1; tentatively, D is TRBD1 (6 bases). The CDR3 is 12 amino acids. CDR1 and CDR2 (germline): SNHLY, FYNNEI. Trimming removed 6 bases from V and 7 bases from J, with 10 bases in between. The chain's CDR3 is CASSYTGNEQFF. The CDR3, as DNA: TGTGCCAGCAGCTATACAGGGAATGAGCAGTTCTTC.

The V gene is TRBV5-4, the J gene TRBJ2-3; a weak D match, TRBD1 (6 bases). The CDR3 has 12 residues. Between the trimmed V and J ends, which lost 5 bases and 6 bases, there was a span of 10 bases. The germline CDR1 and CDR2 sequences are SGHNT and YYREEE (reference sequence). The chain's CDR3 is CASRETGDTQYF. The CDR3 DNA reads TGTGCCAGCAGGGAGACAGGCGATACGCAGTATTTT.

The chain has TRBV7-9 and TRBJ1-4; maybe TRBD1 (5 bases). The V and J ends lost 1 base and 3 bases respectively, with 9 bases between them. Germline V CDR1 and CDR2: SEHNR, FQNEAQ (reference sequence). The CDR3 contains 15 residues. The CDR3, as DNA: TGTGCCAGCAGCTTAGGGCAGGGTCCTAATGAAAAACTGTTTTTT. This sequence encodes CASSLGQGPNEKLFF.

This chain joins TRBV7-2 and TRBJ1-2; D is perhaps TRBD1 (5 bases). Between the trimmed V and J ends, which lost 5 bases and 1 base, there was a span of 11 bases. Germline CDR1 and CDR2: SGHTA and FQGNSA. This CDR3 contains 14 residues. The CDR3 is CASSPRGGNYGYTF. DNA for the CDR3: TGTGCCAGCAGCCCCCGGGGGGGTAACTATGGCTACACCTTC.

The genes are TRBV9 and TRBJ1-2; D may be TRBD1 (6 bases). The V and J ends lost 5 bases and 4 bases respectively, with 15 bases between them. This CDR3 spans 14 amino acids. The germline CDR1 and CDR2 sequences are SGDLS and YYNGEE. The CDR3 here is CASSPTGLGYGYTF. The CDR3 bases are TGTGCCAGCAGTCCTACAGGGTTAGGCTATGGCTACACCTTC.

The rearrangement links TRBV4-3 to TRBJ2-7; tentative D call: TRBD2 (5 bases). V shed 0 bases and J shed 9 bases, with 21 bases lying between them. The CDR3 runs 16 residues. In germline, CDR1 is LGHNA, CDR2 YSLEER. CDR3 bases: TGCGCCAGCAGCCAAGAAGTGTCAAAGGGCGCCCGGGGGCAGTACTTC. This encodes CASSQEVSKGARGQYF.

The rearrangement links TRBV27 to TRBJ2-6; a weak D match, TRBD2 (7 bases). The V gene's germline CDR1 is MNHEY and CDR2 SMNVEV (reference sequence). Trimming took off 5 bases at V and 0 bases at J, with 20 bases between the two ends. The CDR3 runs to 19 residues. The CDR3 DNA sequence: TGTGCCAGCAGTCTCCGGGGGGCAGGCCCACTCTCTGGGGCCAACGTCCTGACTTTC. This codes for CASSLRGAGPLSGANVLTF.

This chain joins TRBV2 and TRBJ1-6; 8 bases are shared with TRBD1. After removal of 7 bases from V and 7 bases from J, the junction contained 18 bases not matched to a gene. The CDR3 sequence is 18 residues long. Germline V gene data show CDR1 as SNHLY and CDR2 as FYNNEI. CDR3 coding DNA: TGTGCCAGCAATTTACCCGGGACAGGAGGTCTGCAGAATTCACCCCTCCACTTT. Translated, it gives CASNLPGTGGLQNSPLHF.

This chain uses TRBV24-1 with TRBJ2-2; possible D gene TRBD1, 6 bases. Germline CDR1 KGHDR, CDR2 SFDVKD. This CDR3 is built from 14 residues. The V and J ends lost 4 bases and 6 bases respectively, with 11 bases between them. The DNA of the CDR3 is TGTGCCACCAGTGAGGCAGGGGACCCCGGGGAGCTGTTTTTT. Translating it yields CATSEAGDPGELFF.